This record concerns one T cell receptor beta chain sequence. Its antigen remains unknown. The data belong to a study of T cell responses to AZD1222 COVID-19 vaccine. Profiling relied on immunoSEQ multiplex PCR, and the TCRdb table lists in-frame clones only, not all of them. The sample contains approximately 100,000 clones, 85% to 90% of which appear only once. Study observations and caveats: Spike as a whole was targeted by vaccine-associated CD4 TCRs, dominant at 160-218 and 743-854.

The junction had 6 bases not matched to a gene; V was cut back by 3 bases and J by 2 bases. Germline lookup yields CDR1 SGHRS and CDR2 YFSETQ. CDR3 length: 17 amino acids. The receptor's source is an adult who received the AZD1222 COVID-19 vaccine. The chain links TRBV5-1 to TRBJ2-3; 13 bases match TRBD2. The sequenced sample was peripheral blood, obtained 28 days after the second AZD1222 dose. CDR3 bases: TGCGCCAGCAGCTGGGGGACTAGCGGGGCAAACACAGATACGCAGTATTTT. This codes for CASSWGTSGANTDTQYF.